One sample yielded the 23 T cell receptor beta chains listed below, sequenced in a study of shared clonotypes between healthy human individuals. Generated by immunoSEQ multiplex PCR, the TCRdb table keeps only in-frame clones and is missing some. Of roughly 490,000 clones listed, less than 80% were seen once; the top ten hold approximately 12%. Input material: PBMCs. The receptor set was obtained from a woman between 40 and 50 years old in good health. Some clones in this sample may be carry-over from other donors' samples.

As to this clone: This may arise from a read error, as a much more abundant clone is one base away. The identical CDR3 is also encoded by other nucleotide sequences in the sample. The rearrangement uses TRBV2 and TRBJ2-7, with TRBD2 matching 7 bases. This CDR3 contains 14 residues. From germline, CDR1 is SNHLY and CDR2 FYNNEI. The CDR3, as DNA: TGTGCCAGCAGTGAAGGGACTAGTATCTACCAGCAGTACTTC. It codes for CASSEGTSIYQQYF.

Many counts were recorded for this clone. The chain uses TRBV28 and TRBJ1-2; 7 positions agree with TRBD1. The CDR3 extends over 15 amino acids. The germline CDR1 and CDR2 sequences are MDHEN and SYDVKM. J lost 5 bases, V lost 3 bases, and 9 bases had no gene match. The CDR3 DNA reads as TGTGCCAGCAGTTTTGGTCTGGGACAGTTTTATGGCTACACCTTC. It codes for CASSFGLGQFYGYTF.

This chain uses TRBV5-4 with TRBJ2-7; 7 bases fit TRBD1. The V gene's germline CDR1 is SGHNT and CDR2 YYREEE (reference sequence). This CDR3 comprises 13 residues. Trimming cost V 5 bases and J 5 bases; bases outside gene matches: 7. CDR3 coding DNA: TGTGCCAGCAGTTCGACAGGGTTCCACGAGCAGTACTTC. Translation gives CASSSTGFHEQYF.

The chain has TRBV7-9 and TRBJ1-5; D is unresolved. The CDR3 is 14 amino acids. The germline V and J ends were trimmed by 1 base and 3 bases, with 7 bases remaining between them. Germline lookup yields CDR1 SEHNR and CDR2 FQNEAQ (reference sequence). CDR3 loop: CASSLGTVNQPQHF. DNA of the CDR3: TGTGCCAGCAGCTTAGGGACGGTCAATCAGCCCCAGCATTTT. The complete variable domain, with remaining parts taken from reference TRBV7-9 and TRBJ1-5, reads DTGVSQNPRHKITKRGQNVTFRCDPISEHNRLYWYRQTLGQGPEFLTYFQNEAQLEKSRLLSDRFSAERPKGSFSTLEIQRTEQGDSAMYLCASSLGTVNQPQHFGDGTRLSIL.

CDR3 in amino acids: CASSTGTSGFSYNEQFF. CDR3 bases: TGTGCCAGTAGTACTGGGACTAGCGGATTTTCCTACAATGAGCAGTTCTTC. The V call is TRBV19, the J call TRBJ2-1, with TRBD2 identical over 11 bases. This CDR3 region has 17 residues. Germline values: CDR1 LNHDA, CDR2 SQIVND (reference sequence). V gave up 4 bases and J gave up 1 base; unmatched junction bases: 6.

This clone was seen at least ten times. The genes are TRBV18 and TRBJ2-6, with unresolved D. The CDR3 totals 14 residues. V shed 1 base and J shed 0 bases, with 1 base lying between them. Germline V gene sequence: CDR1 KGHSH, CDR2 LQKENI. For the CDR3, the DNA is TGTGCCAGCTCACCACGCTCTGGGGCCAACGTCCTGACTTTC. This gives the protein CASSPRSGANVLTF.

This clone has just a few counts. The V gene is TRBV6-1, the J gene TRBJ1-1, with D uncertain. This CDR3 spans 13 amino acids. Trimming stripped 6 bases from V and 2 bases from J, with 10 bases between. The germline gives CDR1 MNHNS, CDR2 SASEGT. CDR3 loop: CASRRGTNTEAFF. Here the CDR3 DNA reads TGTGCCAGCAGGAGAGGCACTAACACTGAAGCTTTCTTT.

This chain joins TRBV10-3 and TRBJ2-7; TRBD2 agrees at 7 bases. The CDR3 has 15 residues. The V and J ends lost 4 bases and 3 bases, in that order; junction bases with no gene match: 9. Germline V gene data show CDR1 as ENHRY and CDR2 as SYGVKD. The chain's CDR3 is CAISGILAEYYEQYF. The CDR3 DNA reads TGTGCCATCAGTGGTATCCTAGCGGAATACTACGAGCAGTACTTC.

A few counts support this clone. The J gene is TRBJ1-1, the V gene TRBV29-1; D uncertain. Germline V gene sequence: CDR1 SQVTM, CDR2 ANQGSEA. Trimming took 4 bases from V and 4 from J, leaving 13 bases between them. This CDR3 contains 13 residues. As DNA, the CDR3 is TGCAGCGTTGTTCCGGGGAGTGCCACTGAAGCTTTCTTT. It encodes CSVVPGSATEAFF.

This chain uses TRBV27 with TRBJ2-7, with D possibly TRBD2 on 7 matching bases. V was clipped by 7 bases and J by 5 bases, with 18 bases between them. The CDR3 runs 14 residues. Germline V gene sequence: CDR1 MNHEY, CDR2 SMNVEV (reference sequence). Here the CDR3 DNA reads TGTGCCAGCACTCCGGGGGGCCCCGGCCACGAGCAGTACTTC. Its protein product is CASTPGGPGHEQYF.

This clone was detected a few times. CDR3 loop: CASRTSGTFLSGYTF. CDR3 DNA sequence: TGTGCCAGTAGGACATCCGGGACTTTCCTTTCTGGCTACACCTTC. The rearrangement links TRBV19 to TRBJ1-2; D may be TRBD1 (5 bases). There are 15 residues in the CDR3. Trimming removed 6 bases from V and 7 bases from J, with 21 bases in between. CDR1 is LNHDA and CDR2 is SQIVND in the germline V gene (reference sequence).

The chain recombines TRBV30 with TRBJ1-2; D gene uncertain. Germline CDR1 and CDR2: GTSNPN and SVGIG (reference sequence). CDR3 length equals 15 residues. V was pared by 0 bases and J by 8 bases, with 19 bases between. CDR3 amino acids: CAWSVLVGSPGGYTF. DNA of the CDR3: TGTGCCTGGAGTGTCCTGGTGGGGTCGCCTGGGGGCTACACCTTC.

This chain links TRBV5-4 with TRBJ2-2; D is unclear. Trimming left V 4 bases short and J 4 bases short, with 11 bases between. The CDR3 sequence is 14 residues long. CDR1 is SGHNT and CDR2 is YYREEE in the germline V gene (reference sequence). The CDR3 DNA sequence: TGTGCCAGCAGCATCGACACCCCCACCGGGGAGCTGTTTTTT. Its translation: CASSIDTPTGELFF.

V is TRBV4-2 and J is TRBJ1-5, with D perhaps matching TRBD1 (5 bases). Looked up from germline, CDR1 is LGHNA and CDR2 is YNFKEQ. V dropped 0 bases and J dropped 6 bases, with 9 bases sitting between them. The CDR3 sequence is 14 residues long. CDR3 coding DNA: TGTGCCAGCAGCCAAGATGAGGGGATTCAGCCCCAGCATTTT. The encoded protein is CASSQDEGIQPQHF.

The chain combines TRBV18 with TRBJ1-1; 7 positions match TRBD1. The CDR3 has 13 residues. V shed 6 bases and J 7 bases; nucleotides not matched to a gene: 8. Germline loops: CDR1 KGHSH, CDR2 LQKENI. The CDR3 is CASSQEQGSEAFF. Written as DNA, the CDR3 is TGTGCCAGCTCCCAAGAACAGGGGAGTGAAGCTTTCTTT.

The genes are TRBV19 and TRBJ1-2; TRBD1 is a possible D gene (5 bases). Germline V gives CDR1 LNHDA, CDR2 SQIVND (reference sequence). CDR3 length equals 12 residues. Trimming removed 10 bases at V and 4 bases at J, with 13 bases between. DNA for the CDR3: TGTGCCACCCAAGACAGATCCTATGGCTACACCTTC. Its protein product is CATQDRSYGYTF. The full variable domain, completed using reference TRBV19 and TRBJ1-2, is DGGITQSPKYLFRKEGQNVTLSCEQNLNHDAMYWYRQDPGQGLRLIYYSQIVNDFQKGDIAEGYSVSREKKESFPLTVTSAQKNPTAFYLCATQDRSYGYTFGSGTRLTVV.

The rearrangement uses TRBV5-4 and TRBJ2-7; 8 bases align to TRBD1. Per the germline V gene, CDR1 is SGHNT and CDR2 is YYREEE (reference sequence). The CDR3 extends over 15 amino acids. Unmatched junction bases numbered 8, after V lost 4 bases and J lost 2 bases. The CDR3 nucleotides are TGTGCCAGCAGCACTAGACAGGGGCTAACCTACGAGCAGTACTTC. This encodes CASSTRQGLTYEQYF.

The chain joins TRBV7-3 to TRBJ2-2, with TRBD2 identical over 13 bases. The ends lost 5 bases at V and 5 bases at J; junction bases unmatched: 5. The CDR3 extends over 16 amino acids. The V gene's germline CDR1 is SGHTA and CDR2 FQGTGA. The CDR3 reads CASSLGLAGVTGELFF. CDR3 nucleotide sequence: TGTGCCAGCAGCCTAGGACTAGCGGGAGTGACCGGGGAGCTGTTTTTT.

The sample holds one count of this clone. The rearrangement uses TRBV5-4 and TRBJ2-1; D perhaps matches TRBD2 (6 bases). This CDR3 is built from 14 residues. Germline CDR1 is SGHNT and CDR2 is YYREEE (reference sequence). Deletions cut 4 bases from V and 3 bases from J, with 11 bases between. CDR3 amino acids: CASSQRDFYNEQFF. The CDR3 region has the DNA TGTGCCAGCAGCCAGAGGGACTTCTACAATGAGCAGTTCTTC.

The chain recombines TRBV11-3 with TRBJ2-3; D is undetermined. V was clipped by 5 bases and J by 2 bases, with 8 bases between them. This CDR3 comprises 13 residues. Germline V gene sequence: CDR1 SGHNT, CDR2 YENEEA. The CDR3 nucleotides are TGTGCCAGCAGCCCACGGTTCACAGATACGCAGTATTTT. Protein: CASSPRFTDTQYF. Complete variable domain (other parts from reference TRBV11-3 and TRBJ2-3): EAGVVQSPRYKIIEKKQPVAFWCNPISGHNTLYWYLQNLGQGPELLIRYENEEAVDDSQLPKDRFSAERLKGVDSTLKIQPAELGDSAVYLCASSPRFTDTQYFGPGTRLTVL.

This chain links TRBV27 with TRBJ1-2; D not certain. CDR1 and CDR2 (germline): MNHEY, SMNVEV (reference sequence). The V end was cut by 6 bases, the J end by 4 bases, with 15 bases between. The CDR3 has 14 amino acids. The CDR3 sequence: CASRPNSDRYGYTF. In nucleotides, the CDR3 is TGTGCCAGCAGACCCAATTCCGATCGCTATGGCTACACCTTC.

As to this clone: A much larger clone lies one base from this, so it may be a read error. The V and J genes are TRBV4-3 and TRBJ1-1; D is perhaps TRBD1 (6 bases). The V and J ends lost 2 bases and 7 bases respectively, with 14 bases between them. Germline V gene data show CDR1 as LGHNA and CDR2 as YSLEER. The CDR3 has 14 residues. CDR3 amino acids: CASSQLGTKREAFF. The CDR3 DNA is TGCGCCAGCAGCCAACTCGGGACAAAGCGTGAAGCTTTCTTT.

The CDR3 DNA sequence: TGTGCCAGCAGTTACCGTGGTAGCGGCTCCTACGAGCAGTACTTC. Protein product: CASSYRGSGSYEQYF. The rearrangement joins TRBV28 to TRBJ2-7; D is possibly TRBD2 (6 bases). CDR1 is MDHEN and CDR2 is SYDVKM in the germline V gene. Trimming removed 4 bases at V and 0 bases at J, with 13 bases between. The CDR3 covers 15 residues.